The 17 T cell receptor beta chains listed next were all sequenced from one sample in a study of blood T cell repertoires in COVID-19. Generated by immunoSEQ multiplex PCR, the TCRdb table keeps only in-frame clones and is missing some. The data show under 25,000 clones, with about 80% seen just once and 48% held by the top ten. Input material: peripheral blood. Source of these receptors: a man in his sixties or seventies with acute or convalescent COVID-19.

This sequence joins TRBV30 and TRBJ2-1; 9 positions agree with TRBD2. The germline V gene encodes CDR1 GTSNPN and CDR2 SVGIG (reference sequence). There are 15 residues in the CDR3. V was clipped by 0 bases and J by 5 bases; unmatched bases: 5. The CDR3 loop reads CAWSVRVAGDNEQFF. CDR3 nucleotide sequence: TGTGCCTGGAGTGTAAGGGTAGCGGGAGACAATGAGCAGTTCTTC.

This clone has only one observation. The CDR3 coding sequence is TGTGCCAGCAGCATTGGACTAGCGGGGGGTAGGGAGACCCAGTACTTC. Translated: CASSIGLAGGRETQYF. The rearrangement links TRBV7-9 to TRBJ2-5; 14 bases are shared with TRBD2. The trim removed 5 bases at V and 5 bases at J, leaving 7 bases unmatched. Germline assignment: CDR1 SEHNR and CDR2 FQNEAQ (reference sequence). The CDR3 length is 16 residues. The full variable domain, rest sourced from reference TRBV7-9 and TRBJ2-5, is DTGVSQNPRHKITKRGQNVTFRCDPISEHNRLYWYRQTLGQGPEFLTYFQNEAQLEKSRLLSDRFSAERPKGSFSTLEIQRTEQGDSAMYLCASSIGLAGGRETQYFGPGTRLLVL.

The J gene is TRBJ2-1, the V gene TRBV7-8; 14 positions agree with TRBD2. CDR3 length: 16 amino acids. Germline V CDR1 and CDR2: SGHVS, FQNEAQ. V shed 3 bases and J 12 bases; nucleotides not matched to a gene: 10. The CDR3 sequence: CASSLRRTSGGSGQFF. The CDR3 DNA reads TGTGCCAGCAGCTTGCGACGGACTAGCGGGGGGTCTGGGCAGTTCTTC.

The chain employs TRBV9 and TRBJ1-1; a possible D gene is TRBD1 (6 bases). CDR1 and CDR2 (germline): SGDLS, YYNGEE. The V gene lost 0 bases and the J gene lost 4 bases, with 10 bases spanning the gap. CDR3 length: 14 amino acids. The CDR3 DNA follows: TGTGCCAGCAGCGTAGGACAGGCCCGCACTGAAGCTTTCTTT. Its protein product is CASSVGQARTEAFF.

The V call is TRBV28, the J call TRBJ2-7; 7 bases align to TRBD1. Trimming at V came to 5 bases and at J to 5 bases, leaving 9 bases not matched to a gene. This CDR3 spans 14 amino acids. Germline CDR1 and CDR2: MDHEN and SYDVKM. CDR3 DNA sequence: TGTGCCAGCAGTCCCCGGGACAGCTTCCACGAGCAGTACTTC. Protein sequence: CASSPRDSFHEQYF.

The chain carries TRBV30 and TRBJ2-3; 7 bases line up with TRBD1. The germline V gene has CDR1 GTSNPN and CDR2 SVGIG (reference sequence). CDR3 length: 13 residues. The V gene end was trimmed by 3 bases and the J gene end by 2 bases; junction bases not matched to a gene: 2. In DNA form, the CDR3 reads TGTGCCTGGAGAGGGACAGCCACAGATACGCAGTATTTT. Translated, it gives CAWRGTATDTQYF.

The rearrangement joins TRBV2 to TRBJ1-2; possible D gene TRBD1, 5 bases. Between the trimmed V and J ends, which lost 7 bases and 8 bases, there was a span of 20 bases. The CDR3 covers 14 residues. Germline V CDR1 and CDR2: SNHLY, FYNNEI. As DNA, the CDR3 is TGTGCCAGCAAAAATCGGGACGGGGGTAGGGGCTACACCTTC. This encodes CASKNRDGGRGYTF.

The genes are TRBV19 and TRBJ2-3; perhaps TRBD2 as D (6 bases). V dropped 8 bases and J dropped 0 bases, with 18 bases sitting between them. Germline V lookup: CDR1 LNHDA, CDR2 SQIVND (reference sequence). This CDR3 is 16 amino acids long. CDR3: CASGAGPTPSTDTQYF. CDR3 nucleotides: TGTGCCAGTGGTGCGGGGCCCACACCTAGCACAGATACGCAGTATTTT.

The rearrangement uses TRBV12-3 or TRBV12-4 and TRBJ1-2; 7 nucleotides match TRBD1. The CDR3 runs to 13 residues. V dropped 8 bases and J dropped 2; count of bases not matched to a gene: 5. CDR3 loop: CASATGQNYGYTF. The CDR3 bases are TGTGCCAGCGCGACGGGACAGAACTATGGCTACACCTTC.

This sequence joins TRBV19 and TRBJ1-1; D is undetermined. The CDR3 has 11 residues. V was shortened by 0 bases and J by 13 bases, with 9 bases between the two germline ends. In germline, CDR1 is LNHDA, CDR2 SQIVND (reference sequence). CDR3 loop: CASSIDSFLFF. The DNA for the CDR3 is TGTGCCAGTAGTATAGACTCTTTTCTTTTCTTT. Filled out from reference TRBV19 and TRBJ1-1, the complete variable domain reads DGGITQSPKYLFRKEGQNVTLSCEQNLNHDAMYWYRQDPGQGLRLIYYSQIVNDFQKGDIAEGYSVSREKKESFPLTVTSAQKNPTAFYLCASSIDSFLFFGQGTRLTVV.

The CDR3 region is CASSPTGGSQPQHF. The CDR3 DNA follows: TGCGCCAGCAGCCCGACAGGGGGTTCGCAGCCCCAGCATTTT. This chain uses TRBV5-1 with TRBJ1-5; 9 nucleotides align to TRBD1. CDR1 SGHRS and CDR2 YFSETQ come from the germline V gene. This CDR3 comprises 14 residues. The V segment lost 4 bases and the J segment 7 bases; nucleotides outside the gene matches: 6.

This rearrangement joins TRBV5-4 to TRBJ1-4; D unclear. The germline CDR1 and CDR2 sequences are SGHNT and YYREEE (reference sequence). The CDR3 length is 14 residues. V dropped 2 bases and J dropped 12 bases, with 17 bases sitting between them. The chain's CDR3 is CASSFSIQGSELFF. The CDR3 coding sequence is TGTGCCAGCAGCTTTTCGATACAAGGTAGCGAACTGTTTTTT.

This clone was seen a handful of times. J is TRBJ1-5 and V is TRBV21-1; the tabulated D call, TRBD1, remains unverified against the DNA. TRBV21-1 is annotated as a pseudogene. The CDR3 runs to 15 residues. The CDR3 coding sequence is TGTGCCAGTAGCCGAGCAGGGGGCGCGTATCAGCCCCAGCATTTT. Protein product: CASSRAGGAYQPQHF.

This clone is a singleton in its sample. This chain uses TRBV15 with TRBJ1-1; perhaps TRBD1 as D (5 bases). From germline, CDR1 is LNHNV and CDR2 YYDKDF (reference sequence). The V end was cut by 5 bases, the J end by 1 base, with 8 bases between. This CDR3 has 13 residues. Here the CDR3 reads CATSAQGNTEAFF. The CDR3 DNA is TGTGCCACCAGCGCCCAGGGGAACACTGAAGCTTTCTTT.

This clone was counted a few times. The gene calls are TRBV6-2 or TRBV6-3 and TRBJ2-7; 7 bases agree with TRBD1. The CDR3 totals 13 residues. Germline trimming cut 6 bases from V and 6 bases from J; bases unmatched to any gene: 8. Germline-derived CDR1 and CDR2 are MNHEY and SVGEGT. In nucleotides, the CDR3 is TGTGCCAGCAGCCCATTAGGGGGCCGCGAGCAGTACTTC. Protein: CASSPLGGREQYF.

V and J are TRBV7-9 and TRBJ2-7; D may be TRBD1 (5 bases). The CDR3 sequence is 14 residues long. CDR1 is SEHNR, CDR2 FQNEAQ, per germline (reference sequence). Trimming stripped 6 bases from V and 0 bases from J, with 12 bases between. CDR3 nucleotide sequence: TGTGCCAGCAGTCCTGGACAAGCCTCCTACGAGCAGTACTTC. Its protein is CASSPGQASYEQYF.

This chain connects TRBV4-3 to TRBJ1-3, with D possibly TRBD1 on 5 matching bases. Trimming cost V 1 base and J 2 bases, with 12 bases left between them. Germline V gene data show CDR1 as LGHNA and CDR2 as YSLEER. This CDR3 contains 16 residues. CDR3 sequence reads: CASSQAIPGAGNTIYF. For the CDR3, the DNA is TGCGCCAGCAGCCAAGCGATACCGGGGGCTGGAAACACCATATATTTT.